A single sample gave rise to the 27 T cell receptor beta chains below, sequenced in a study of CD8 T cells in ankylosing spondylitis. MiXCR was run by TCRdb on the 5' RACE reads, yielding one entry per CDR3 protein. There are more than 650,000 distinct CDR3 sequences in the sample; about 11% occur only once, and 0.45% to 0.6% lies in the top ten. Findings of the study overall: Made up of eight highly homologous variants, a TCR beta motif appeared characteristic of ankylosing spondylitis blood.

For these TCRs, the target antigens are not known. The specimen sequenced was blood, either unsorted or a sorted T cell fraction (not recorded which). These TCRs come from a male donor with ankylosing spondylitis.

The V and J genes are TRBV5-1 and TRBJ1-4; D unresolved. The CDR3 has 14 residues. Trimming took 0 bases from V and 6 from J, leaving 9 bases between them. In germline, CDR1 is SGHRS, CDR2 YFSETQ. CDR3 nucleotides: TGCGCCAGCAGCTTGGGGGCAGTAGATGAAAAACTGTTTTTT. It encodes CASSLGAVDEKLFF.

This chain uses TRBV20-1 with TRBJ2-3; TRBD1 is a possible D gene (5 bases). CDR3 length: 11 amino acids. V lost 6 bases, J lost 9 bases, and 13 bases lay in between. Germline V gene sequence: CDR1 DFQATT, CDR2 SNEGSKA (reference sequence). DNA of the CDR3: TGCAGTGCCTCAAGGGGAAGCACGCAGTATTTT. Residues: CSASRGSTQYF.

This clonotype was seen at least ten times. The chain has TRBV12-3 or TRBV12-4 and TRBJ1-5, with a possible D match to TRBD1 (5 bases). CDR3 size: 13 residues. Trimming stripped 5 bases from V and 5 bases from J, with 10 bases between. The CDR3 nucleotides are TGTGCCAGCAGTCGCGGGGGGTATCAGCCCCAGCATTTT. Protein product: CASSRGGYQPQHF.

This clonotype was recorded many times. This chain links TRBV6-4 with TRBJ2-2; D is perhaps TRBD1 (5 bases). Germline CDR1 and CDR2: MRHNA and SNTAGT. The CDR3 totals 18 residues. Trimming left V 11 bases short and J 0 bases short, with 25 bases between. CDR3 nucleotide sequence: TGTGCCGGGCCCGATAGAAAAAAAGGACATCCGAACACCGGGGAGCTGTTTTTT. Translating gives CAGPDRKKGHPNTGELFF.

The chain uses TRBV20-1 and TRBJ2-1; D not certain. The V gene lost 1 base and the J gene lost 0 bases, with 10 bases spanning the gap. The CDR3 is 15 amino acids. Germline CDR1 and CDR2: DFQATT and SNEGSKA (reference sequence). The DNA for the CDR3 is TGCAGTGCTAGAGGTGTACGGATCTCCTACAATGAGCAGTTCTTC. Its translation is CSARGVRISYNEQFF.

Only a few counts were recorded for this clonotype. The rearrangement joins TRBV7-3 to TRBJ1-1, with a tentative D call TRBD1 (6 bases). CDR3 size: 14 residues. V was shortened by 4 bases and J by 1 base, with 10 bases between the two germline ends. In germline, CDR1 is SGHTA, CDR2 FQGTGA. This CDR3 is CASSSPQGNTEAFF. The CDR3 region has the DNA TGTGCCAGCAGCTCGCCACAGGGGAACACTGAAGCTTTCTTT.

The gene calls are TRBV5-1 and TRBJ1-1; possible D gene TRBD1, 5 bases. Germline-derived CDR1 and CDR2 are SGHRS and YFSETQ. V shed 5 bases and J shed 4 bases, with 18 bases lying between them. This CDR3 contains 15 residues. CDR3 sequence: CASRAPGLGGTEAFF. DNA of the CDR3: TGCGCCAGCAGGGCCCCGGGGCTAGGTGGCACTGAAGCTTTCTTT.

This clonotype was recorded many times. In DNA form, the CDR3 reads TGTGCCATCAGTGAGTCGTTTGATTCGAAAAATGAGCAGTTCTTC. The encoded protein is CAISESFDSKNEQFF. V is TRBV10-3 and J is TRBJ2-1; no reliable D call. The CDR3 is made up of 15 amino acids. CDR1 and CDR2 from the germline V gene are ENHRY and SYGVKD. V was shortened by 0 bases and J by 7 bases, with 13 bases between the two germline ends.

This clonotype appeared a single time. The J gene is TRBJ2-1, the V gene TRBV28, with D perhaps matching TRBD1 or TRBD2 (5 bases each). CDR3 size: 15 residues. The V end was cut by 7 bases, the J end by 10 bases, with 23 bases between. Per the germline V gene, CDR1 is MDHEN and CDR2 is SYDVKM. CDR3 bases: TGTGCCAGCACCATAAGAGGGACCCTCGCCGGGGAGCAGTTCTTC. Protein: CASTIRGTLAGEQFF.

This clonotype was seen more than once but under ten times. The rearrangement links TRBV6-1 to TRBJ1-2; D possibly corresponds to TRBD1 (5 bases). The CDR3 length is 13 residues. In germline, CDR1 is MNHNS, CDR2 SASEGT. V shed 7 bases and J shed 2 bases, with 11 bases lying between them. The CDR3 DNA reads TGTGCCAGCACCAAGTGGGGGAACTATGGCTACACCTTC. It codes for CASTKWGNYGYTF.

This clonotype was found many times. The CDR3 loop reads CASSFSAPGDEAFF. The DNA of the CDR3 is TGTGCCAGCAGCTTTTCGGCCCCCGGAGATGAAGCTTTCTTT. This chain connects TRBV7-9 to TRBJ1-1; no clear D. Trimming shortened V by 3 bases and J by 7 bases, and 15 bases separated the two germline ends. Per germline, CDR1 SEHNR and CDR2 FQNEAQ (reference sequence). CDR3 size: 14 residues. Together with reference TRBV7-9 and TRBJ1-1, the CDR3 gives the full variable domain: DTGVSQNPRHKITKRGQNVTFRCDPISEHNRLYWYRQTLGQGPEFLTYFQNEAQLEKSRLLSDRFSAERPKGSFSTLEIQRTEQGDSAMYLCASSFSAPGDEAFFGQGTRLTVV.

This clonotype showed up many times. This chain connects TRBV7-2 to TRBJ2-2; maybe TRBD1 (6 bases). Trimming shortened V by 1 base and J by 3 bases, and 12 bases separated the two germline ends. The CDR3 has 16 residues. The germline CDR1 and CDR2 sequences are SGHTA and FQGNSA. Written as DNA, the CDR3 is TGTGCCAGCAGCTTAGTAGTGGGGGCCTACACCGGGGAGCTGTTTTTT. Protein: CASSLVVGAYTGELFF. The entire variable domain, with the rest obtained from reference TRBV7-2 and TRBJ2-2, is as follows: GAGVSQSPSNKVTEKGKDVELRCDPISGHTALYWYRQSLGQGLEFLIYFQGNSAPDKSGLPSDRFSAERTGGSVSTLTIQRTQQEDSAVYLCASSLVVGAYTGELFFGEGSRLTVL.

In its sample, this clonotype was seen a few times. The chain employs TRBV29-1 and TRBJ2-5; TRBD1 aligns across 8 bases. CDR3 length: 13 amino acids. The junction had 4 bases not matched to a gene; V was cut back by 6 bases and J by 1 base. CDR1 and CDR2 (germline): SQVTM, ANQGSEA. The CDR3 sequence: CSVQGQVQETQYF. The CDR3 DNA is TGCAGCGTCCAGGGACAGGTCCAAGAGACCCAGTACTTC. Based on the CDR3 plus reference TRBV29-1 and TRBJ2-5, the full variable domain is SAVISQKPSRDICQRGTSLTIQCQVDSQVTMMFWYRQQPGQSLTLIATANQGSEATYESGFVIDKFPISRPNLTFSTLTVSNMSPEDSSIYLCSVQGQVQETQYFGPGTRLLVL.

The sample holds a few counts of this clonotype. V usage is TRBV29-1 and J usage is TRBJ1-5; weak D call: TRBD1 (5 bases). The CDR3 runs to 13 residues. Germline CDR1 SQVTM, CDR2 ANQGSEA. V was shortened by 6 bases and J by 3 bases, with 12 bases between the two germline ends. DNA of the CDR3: TGCAGCGTAAGTGGGGGGTTCAATCAGCCCCAGCATTTT. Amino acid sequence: CSVSGGFNQPQHF.

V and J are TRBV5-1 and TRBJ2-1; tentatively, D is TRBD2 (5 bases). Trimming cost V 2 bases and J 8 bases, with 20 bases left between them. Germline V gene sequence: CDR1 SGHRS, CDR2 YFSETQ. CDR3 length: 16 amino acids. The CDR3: CASSLADTRIGDEQFF. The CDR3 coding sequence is TGCGCCAGCAGCTTAGCAGACACTAGAATTGGCGATGAGCAGTTCTTC.

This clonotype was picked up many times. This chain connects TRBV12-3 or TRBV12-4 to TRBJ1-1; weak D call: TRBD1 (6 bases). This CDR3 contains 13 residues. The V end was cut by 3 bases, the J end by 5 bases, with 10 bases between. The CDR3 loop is CASSLGAETEAFF. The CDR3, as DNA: TGTGCCAGCAGTTTGGGGGCTGAGACTGAAGCTTTCTTT.

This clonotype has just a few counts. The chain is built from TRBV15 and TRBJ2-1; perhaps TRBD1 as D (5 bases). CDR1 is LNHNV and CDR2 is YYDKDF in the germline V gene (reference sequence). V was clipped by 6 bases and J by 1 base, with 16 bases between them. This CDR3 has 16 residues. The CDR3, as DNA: TGTGCCACCAGACCGGAAGATGGGGCATCCTACAATGAGCAGTTCTTC. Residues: CATRPEDGASYNEQFF.

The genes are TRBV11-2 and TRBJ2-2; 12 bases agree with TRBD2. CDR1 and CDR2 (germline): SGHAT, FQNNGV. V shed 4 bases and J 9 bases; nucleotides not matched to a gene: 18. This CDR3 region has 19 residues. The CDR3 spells CASSSGLAGTLVGTRELFF. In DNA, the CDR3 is TGTGCCAGCAGCTCAGGACTAGCGGGAACGCTGGTTGGGACCCGGGAGCTGTTTTTT.

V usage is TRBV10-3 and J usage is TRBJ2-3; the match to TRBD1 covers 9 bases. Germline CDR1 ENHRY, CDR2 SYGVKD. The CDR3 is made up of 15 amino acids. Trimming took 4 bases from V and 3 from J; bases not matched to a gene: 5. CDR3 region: CAISGPDRGTDTQYF. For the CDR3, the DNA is TGTGCCATCAGTGGGCCGGACAGGGGAACAGATACGCAGTATTTT.

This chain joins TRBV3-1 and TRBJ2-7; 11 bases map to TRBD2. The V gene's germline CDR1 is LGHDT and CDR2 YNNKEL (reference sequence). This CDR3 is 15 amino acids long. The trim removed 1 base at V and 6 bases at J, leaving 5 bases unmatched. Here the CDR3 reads CASSQGLAGRGEQYF. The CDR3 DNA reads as TGTGCCAGCAGCCAAGGACTAGCGGGACGGGGCGAGCAGTACTTC.

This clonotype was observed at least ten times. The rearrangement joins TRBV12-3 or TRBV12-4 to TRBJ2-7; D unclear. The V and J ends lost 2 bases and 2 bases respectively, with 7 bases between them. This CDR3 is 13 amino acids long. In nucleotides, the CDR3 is TGTGCCAGCAGTTTAAGCCTAGCCTACGAGCAGTACTTC. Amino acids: CASSLSLAYEQYF.

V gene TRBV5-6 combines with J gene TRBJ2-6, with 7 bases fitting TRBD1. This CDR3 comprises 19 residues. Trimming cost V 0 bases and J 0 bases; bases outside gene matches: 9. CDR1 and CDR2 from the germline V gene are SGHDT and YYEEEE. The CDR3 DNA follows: TGTGCCAGCAGCTTGGCCGGGACAGTCTTTCTCTCTGGGGCCAACGTCCTGACTTTC. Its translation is CASSLAGTVFLSGANVLTF.

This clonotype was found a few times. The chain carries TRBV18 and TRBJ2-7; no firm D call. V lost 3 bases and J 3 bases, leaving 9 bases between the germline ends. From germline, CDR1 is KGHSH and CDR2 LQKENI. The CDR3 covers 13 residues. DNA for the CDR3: TGTGCCAGCTCACCGACTGTACTCTACGAGCAGTACTTC. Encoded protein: CASSPTVLYEQYF.

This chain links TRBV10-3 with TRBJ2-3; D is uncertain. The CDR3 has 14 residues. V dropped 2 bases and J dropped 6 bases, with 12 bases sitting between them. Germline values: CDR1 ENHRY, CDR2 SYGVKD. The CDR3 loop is CAISELQNADTQYF. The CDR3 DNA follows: TGTGCCATCAGTGAGCTCCAGAATGCGGATACGCAGTATTTT.

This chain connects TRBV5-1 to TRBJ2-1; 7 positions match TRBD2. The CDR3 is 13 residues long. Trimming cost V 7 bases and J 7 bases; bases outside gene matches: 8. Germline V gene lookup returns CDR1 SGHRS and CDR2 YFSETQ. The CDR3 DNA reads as TGCGCCAGCGGAACCCCGGGGGGAAATGAGCAGTTCTTC. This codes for CASGTPGGNEQFF.

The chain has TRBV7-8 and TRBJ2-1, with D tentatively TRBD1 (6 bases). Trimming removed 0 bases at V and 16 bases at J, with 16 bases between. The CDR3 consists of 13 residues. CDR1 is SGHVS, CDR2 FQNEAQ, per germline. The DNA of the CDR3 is TGTGCCAGCAGCTTAGCCCGAGGGGACAACCTTTTCTTC. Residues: CASSLARGDNLFF.

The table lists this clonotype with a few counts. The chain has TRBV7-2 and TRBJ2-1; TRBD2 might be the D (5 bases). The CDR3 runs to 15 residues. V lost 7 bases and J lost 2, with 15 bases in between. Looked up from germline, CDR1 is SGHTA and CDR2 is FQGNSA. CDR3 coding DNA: TGTGCCAGCATCCCTATAGCGATCCCCTACAATGAGCAGTTCTTC. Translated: CASIPIAIPYNEQFF.